The clone carrying this T cell receptor (beta chain) was seen a single time. Repertoires were generated with immunoSEQ multiplex PCR, while TCRdb's copy carries only in-frame clones and drops some. The repertoire has 30,000 or so clones, around 65% of them found once; the top ten carry approximately 0.8%. These data originate in a study of monozygotic twins with cystic fibrosis. CDR3 size: 16 residues. The germline CDR1 and CDR2 sequences are SGHRS and YFSETQ. V dropped 3 bases and J dropped 0; count of bases not matched to a gene: 7. Sequences were obtained from blood. This chain connects TRBV5-1 to TRBJ2-3; the match to TRBD2 covers 7 bases. The receptor's source is a girl between 10 and 17 years old with cystic fibrosis. The CDR3 spells CASSSIAGTSTDTQYF. In DNA, the CDR3 is TGCGCCAGCAGCTCAATAGCGGGCACTAGCACAGATACGCAGTATTTT.